This TCR beta chain is from a study of T-cell memory formation after mild COVID-19. Using constant-segment primers, 5'RACE produced TCR alpha and TCR beta cDNA libraries carrying sample barcodes and UMIs. TCRdb processed the 5' RACE reads anew with MiXCR; each CDR3 protein has one entry. The sample gives 550,000 to 600,000 distinct CDR3 sequences, about a fifth of which show up once; 8.4% is in the top ten. CDR3 length: 17 amino acids. Trimming shortened V by 0 bases and J by 1 base, and 12 bases separated the two germline ends. Per germline, CDR1 SGHTA and CDR2 FQGTGA. The chain joins TRBV7-3 to TRBJ2-2; no clear D. Sequencing input: PBMCs or a T cell subset sorted from them (not recorded which). This receptor was taken from an adult woman who had mild COVID-19 (a few samples of this study predate the infection). Cell type and time point are not known. The chain's CDR3 is CASSLTLRDLNTGELFF. CDR3 nucleotides: TGTGCCAGCAGCTTAACGCTGCGAGACTTGAACACCGGGGAGCTGTTTTTT.